The 9 T cell receptor beta chains listed next were all sequenced from one sample in a study of cytomegalovirus exposure and HLA in healthy donors. Some clones are missing from TCRdb's copy, which holds only in-frame ones; the method was immunoSEQ multiplex PCR. The table lists some 110,000 clones, about 84% of them singletons, with over 4% in the top ten. The sample consisted of PBMCs. All receptors come from a man aged 18 to 35 in good health and CMV-seronegative.

This chain links TRBV19 with TRBJ2-7, with a possible D match to TRBD2 (5 bases). Trimming pared 5 bases from V and 0 bases from J, leaving 11 bases between. CDR1 and CDR2 from the germline V gene are LNHDA and SQIVND (reference sequence). The CDR3 contains 14 residues. DNA of the CDR3: TGTGCCAGTAGTCCGAGCGGTACCTCCTACGAGCAGTACTTC. It codes for CASSPSGTSYEQYF.

The J gene is TRBJ2-1, the V gene TRBV15, with TRBD2 identical over 7 bases. Germline V lookup: CDR1 LNHNV, CDR2 YYDKDF (reference sequence). With 1 base clipped from V and 0 bases from J, the junction kept 9 bases outside the gene matches. The CDR3 has 18 residues. The chain's CDR3 is CATSRAPMRESSYNEQFF. The CDR3 coding sequence is TGTGCCACCAGCAGAGCCCCGATGCGGGAGAGCTCCTACAATGAGCAGTTCTTC.

This clone was detected once. V gene TRBV2 combines with J gene TRBJ1-2, with 8 positions matching TRBD1. The CDR3 sequence is 15 residues long. The V segment lost 2 bases and the J segment 5 bases; nucleotides outside the gene matches: 7. Germline CDR1 reads SNHLY; CDR2 reads FYNNEI. The DNA of the CDR3 is TGTGCCAGCAGTGAAACCCGGGACAGGCCTTATGGCTACACCTTC. It translates to CASSETRDRPYGYTF.

The rearrangement links TRBV7-9 to TRBJ2-5, with 7 bases lining up with TRBD1. This CDR3 comprises 14 residues. Germline loops: CDR1 SEHNR, CDR2 FQNEAQ (reference sequence). After removal of 0 bases from V and 4 bases from J, the junction contained 2 bases not matched to a gene. CDR3 DNA sequence: TGTGCCAGCAGCTTAGCTAGGGGGCGAGAGACCCAGTACTTC. Translating it yields CASSLARGRETQYF.

V and J are TRBV4-1 and TRBJ2-3; the match to TRBD2 covers 13 bases. Losses at the gene ends were 2 bases for V and 0 bases for J; bases not matched to a gene: 5. From germline, CDR1 is MGHRA and CDR2 YSYEKL. This CDR3 has 18 amino acids. This CDR3 reads CASSQYETSGRSTDTQYF. The CDR3 bases are TGCGCCAGCAGCCAATATGAGACTAGCGGGAGGAGCACAGATACGCAGTATTTT.

This chain links TRBV25-1 with TRBJ1-6; perhaps TRBD1 as D (5 bases). Germline V CDR1 and CDR2: MGHDK, SYGVNS. V was cut by 3 bases and J by 9 bases, with 12 bases left in between. The CDR3 is 14 amino acids. The CDR3 region is CASSEGQTRSPLHF. CDR3 nucleotide sequence: TGTGCCAGCAGTGAGGGGCAGACACGTTCACCCCTCCACTTT.

V gene TRBV27 combines with J gene TRBJ2-3; TRBD2 aligns across 12 bases. The CDR3 has 15 residues. Losses at the gene ends were 8 bases for V and 3 bases for J; bases not matched to a gene: 6. CDR1 and CDR2 (germline): MNHEY, SMNVEV (reference sequence). DNA for the CDR3: TGTGCCAGCGGGTTGACTAGCGGGGGAACAGATACGCAGTATTTT. Amino acid sequence: CASGLTSGGTDTQYF.

The J gene is TRBJ2-7, the V gene TRBV19, with 7 bases identical to TRBD1. The CDR3 consists of 11 residues. Germline CDR1 is LNHDA and CDR2 is SQIVND (reference sequence). Trimming at V came to 8 bases and at J to 3 bases, leaving 1 base not matched to a gene. Written as DNA, the CDR3 is TGTGCCAGTGGACAGGTCTACGAGCAGTACTTC. Protein: CASGQVYEQYF.

The chain is built from TRBV6-1 and TRBJ1-5, with D hard to call. CDR1 and CDR2 (germline): MNHNS, SASEGT. This CDR3 has 12 residues. Trimming cost V 2 bases and J 4 bases, with 3 bases left between them. CDR3 protein: CASSETNQPQHF. The CDR3 DNA sequence: TGTGCCAGCAGTGAAACAAATCAGCCCCAGCATTTT.